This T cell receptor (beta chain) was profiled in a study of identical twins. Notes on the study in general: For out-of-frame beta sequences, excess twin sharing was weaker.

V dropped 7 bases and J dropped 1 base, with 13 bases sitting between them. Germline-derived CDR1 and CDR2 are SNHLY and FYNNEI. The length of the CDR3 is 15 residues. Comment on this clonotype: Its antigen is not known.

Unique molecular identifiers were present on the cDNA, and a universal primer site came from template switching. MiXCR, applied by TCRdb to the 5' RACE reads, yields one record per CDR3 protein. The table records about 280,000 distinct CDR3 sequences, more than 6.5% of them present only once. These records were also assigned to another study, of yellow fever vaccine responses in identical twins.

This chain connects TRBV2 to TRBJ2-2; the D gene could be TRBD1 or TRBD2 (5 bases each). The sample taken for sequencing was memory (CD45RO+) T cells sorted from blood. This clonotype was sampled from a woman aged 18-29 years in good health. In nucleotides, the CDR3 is TGTGCCAGCACCAGGGACCGGGGGAACACCGGGGAGCTGTTTTTT. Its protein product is CASTRDRGNTGELFF.